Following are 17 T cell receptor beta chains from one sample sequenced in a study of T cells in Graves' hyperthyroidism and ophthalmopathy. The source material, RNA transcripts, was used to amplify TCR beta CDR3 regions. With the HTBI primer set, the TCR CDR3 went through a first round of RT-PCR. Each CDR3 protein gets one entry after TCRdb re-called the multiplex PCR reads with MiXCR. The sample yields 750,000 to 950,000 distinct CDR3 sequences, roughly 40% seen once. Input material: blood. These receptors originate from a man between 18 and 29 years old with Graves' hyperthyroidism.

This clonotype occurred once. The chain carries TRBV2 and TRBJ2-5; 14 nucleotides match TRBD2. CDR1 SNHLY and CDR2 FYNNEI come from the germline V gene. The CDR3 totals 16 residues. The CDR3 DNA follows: TGTGCTAGCGACCCTGGGACTAGCGGGAGTGGCGAGACCCAGTACTTC. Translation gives CASDPGTSGSGETQYF.

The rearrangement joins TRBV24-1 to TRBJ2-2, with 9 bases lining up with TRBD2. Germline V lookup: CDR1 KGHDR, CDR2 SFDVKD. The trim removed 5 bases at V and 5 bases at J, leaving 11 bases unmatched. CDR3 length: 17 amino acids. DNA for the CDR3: TGTGCCACCAGTGGGACAGCGGGAGGATCAGGGACCGGGGAGCTGTTTTTT. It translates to CATSGTAGGSGTGELFF.

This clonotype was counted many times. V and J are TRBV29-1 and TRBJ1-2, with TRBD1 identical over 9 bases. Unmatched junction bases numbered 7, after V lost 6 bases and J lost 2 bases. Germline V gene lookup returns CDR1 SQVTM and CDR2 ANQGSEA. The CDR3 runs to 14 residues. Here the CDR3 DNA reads TGCAGCGTGGTCGGGACAGGGAGGAACTATGGCTACACCTTC. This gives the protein CSVVGTGRNYGYTF.

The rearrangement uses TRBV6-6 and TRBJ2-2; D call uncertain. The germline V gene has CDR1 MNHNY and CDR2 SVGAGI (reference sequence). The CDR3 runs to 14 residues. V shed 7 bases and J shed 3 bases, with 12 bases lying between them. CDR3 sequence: CASITPGYTGELFF. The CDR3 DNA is TGTGCCAGCATCACCCCGGGTTACACCGGGGAGCTGTTTTTT.

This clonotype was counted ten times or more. The DNA of the CDR3 is TGTGCCAGCAGCCAACAGGGGTACACTGAAGCTTTCTTT. Amino acid sequence: CASSQQGYTEAFF. The chain is built from TRBV7-6 and TRBJ1-1, with 7 bases lining up with TRBD1. CDR1 and CDR2 from the germline V gene are SGHVS and FNYEAQ. V was clipped by 5 bases and J by 3 bases; unmatched bases: 3. The CDR3 spans 13 residues.

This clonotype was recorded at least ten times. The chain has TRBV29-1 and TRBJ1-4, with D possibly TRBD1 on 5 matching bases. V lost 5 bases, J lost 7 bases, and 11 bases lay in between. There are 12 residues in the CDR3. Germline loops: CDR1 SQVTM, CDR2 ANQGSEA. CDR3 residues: CSVSGGAEKLFF. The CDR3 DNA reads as TGCAGCGTTTCGGGGGGAGCTGAAAAACTGTTTTTT.

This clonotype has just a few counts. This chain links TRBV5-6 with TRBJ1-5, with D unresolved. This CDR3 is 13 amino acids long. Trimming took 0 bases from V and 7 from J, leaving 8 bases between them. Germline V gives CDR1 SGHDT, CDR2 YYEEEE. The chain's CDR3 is CASSLGRQQPQHF. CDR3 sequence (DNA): TGTGCCAGCAGCTTGGGCAGGCAGCAGCCCCAGCATTTT. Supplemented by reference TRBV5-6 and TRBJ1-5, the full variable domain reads DAGVTQSPTHLIKTRGQQVTLRCSPKSGHDTVSWYQQALGQGPQFIFQYYEEEERQRGNFPDRFSGHQFPNYSSELNVNALLLGDSALYLCASSLGRQQPQHFGDGTRLSIL.

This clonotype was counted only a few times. The CDR3 DNA reads as TGCAGTGCTAGAGGCGGACTAGCGGGAGGATGGCGTGAGGAGACCCAGTACTTC. This sequence encodes CSARGGLAGGWREETQYF. This chain joins TRBV20-1 and TRBJ2-5, with 14 positions matching TRBD2. The germline V gene has CDR1 DFQATT and CDR2 SNEGSKA (reference sequence). With 1 base clipped from V and 5 bases from J, the junction kept 12 bases outside the gene matches. The CDR3 extends over 18 amino acids.

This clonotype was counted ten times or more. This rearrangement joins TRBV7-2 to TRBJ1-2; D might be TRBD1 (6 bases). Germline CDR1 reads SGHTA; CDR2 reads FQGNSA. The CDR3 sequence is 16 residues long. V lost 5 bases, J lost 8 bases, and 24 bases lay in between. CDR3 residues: CASSPRAYREASGYTF. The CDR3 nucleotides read TGTGCCAGCAGCCCCCGAGCCTACAGGGAAGCGAGCGGCTACACCTTC.

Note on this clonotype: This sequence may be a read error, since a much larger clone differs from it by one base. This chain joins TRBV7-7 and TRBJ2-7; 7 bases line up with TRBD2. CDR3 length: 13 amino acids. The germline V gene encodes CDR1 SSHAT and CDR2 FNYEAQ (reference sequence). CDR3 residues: CASSLSRDYGQYF. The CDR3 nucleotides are TGTGCTAGCAGCTTGTCTAGGGACTACGGGCAGTACTTC.

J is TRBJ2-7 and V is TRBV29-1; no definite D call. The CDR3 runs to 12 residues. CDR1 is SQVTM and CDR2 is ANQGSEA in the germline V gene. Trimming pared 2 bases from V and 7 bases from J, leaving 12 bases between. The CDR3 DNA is TGCAGCGTTGAACAGAACTACAATGAGCAGTACTTC. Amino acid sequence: CSVEQNYNEQYF.

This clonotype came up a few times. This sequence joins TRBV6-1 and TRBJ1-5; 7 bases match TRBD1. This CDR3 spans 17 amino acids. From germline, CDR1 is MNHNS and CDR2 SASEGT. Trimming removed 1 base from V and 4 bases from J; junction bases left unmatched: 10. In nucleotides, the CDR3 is TGTGCCAGCAGTGAAGGCGCAGGGGGGATACGGAATCAGCCCCAGCATTTT. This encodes CASSEGAGGIRNQPQHF.

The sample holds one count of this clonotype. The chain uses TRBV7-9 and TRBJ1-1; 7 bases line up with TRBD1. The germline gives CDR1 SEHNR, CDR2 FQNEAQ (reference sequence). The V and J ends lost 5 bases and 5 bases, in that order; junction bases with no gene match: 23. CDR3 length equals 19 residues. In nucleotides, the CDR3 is TGTGCCAGCAGCCCGCCCCGTAACAGGGGCGGAGGGTGGGTGACTGAAGCTTTCTTT. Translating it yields CASSPPRNRGGGWVTEAFF. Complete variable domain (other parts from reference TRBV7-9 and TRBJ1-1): DTGVSQNPRHKITKRGQNVTFRCDPISEHNRLYWYRQTLGQGPEFLTYFQNEAQLEKSRLLSDRFSAERPKGSFSTLEIQRTEQGDSAMYLCASSPPRNRGGGWVTEAFFGQGTRLTVV.

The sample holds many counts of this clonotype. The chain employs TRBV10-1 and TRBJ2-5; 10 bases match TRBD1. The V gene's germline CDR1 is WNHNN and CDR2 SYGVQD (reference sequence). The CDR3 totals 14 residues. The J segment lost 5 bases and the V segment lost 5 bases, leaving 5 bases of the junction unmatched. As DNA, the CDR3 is TGCGCCAGCAGTCACGGGACAGGGGAGGAGACCCAGTACTTC. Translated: CASSHGTGEETQYF.

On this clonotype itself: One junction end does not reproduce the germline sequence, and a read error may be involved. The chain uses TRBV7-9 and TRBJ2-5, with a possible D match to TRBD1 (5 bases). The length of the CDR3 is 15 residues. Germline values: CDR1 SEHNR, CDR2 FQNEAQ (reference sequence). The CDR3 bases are TGTGCCAACAGCTTCAGGGAACCCCCGGTGGAGACCCAGTACTTC. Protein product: CANSFREPPVETQYF.

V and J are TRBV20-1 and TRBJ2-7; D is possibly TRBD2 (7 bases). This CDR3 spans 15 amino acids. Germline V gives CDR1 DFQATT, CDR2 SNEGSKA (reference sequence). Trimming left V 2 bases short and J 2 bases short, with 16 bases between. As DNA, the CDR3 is TGCAGTGCTAGAACGAGCCGGGGGGCCACCTACGAGCAGTACTTC. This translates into CSARTSRGATYEQYF.

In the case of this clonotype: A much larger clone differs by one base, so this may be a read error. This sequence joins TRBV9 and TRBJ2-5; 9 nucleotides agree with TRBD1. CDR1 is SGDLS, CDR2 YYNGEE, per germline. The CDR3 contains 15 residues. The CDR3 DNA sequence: TGTGCCAGCAGCGCCCACGGACAGGGGCAAGGGACCCAGTACTTC. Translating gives CASSAHGQGQGTQYF.